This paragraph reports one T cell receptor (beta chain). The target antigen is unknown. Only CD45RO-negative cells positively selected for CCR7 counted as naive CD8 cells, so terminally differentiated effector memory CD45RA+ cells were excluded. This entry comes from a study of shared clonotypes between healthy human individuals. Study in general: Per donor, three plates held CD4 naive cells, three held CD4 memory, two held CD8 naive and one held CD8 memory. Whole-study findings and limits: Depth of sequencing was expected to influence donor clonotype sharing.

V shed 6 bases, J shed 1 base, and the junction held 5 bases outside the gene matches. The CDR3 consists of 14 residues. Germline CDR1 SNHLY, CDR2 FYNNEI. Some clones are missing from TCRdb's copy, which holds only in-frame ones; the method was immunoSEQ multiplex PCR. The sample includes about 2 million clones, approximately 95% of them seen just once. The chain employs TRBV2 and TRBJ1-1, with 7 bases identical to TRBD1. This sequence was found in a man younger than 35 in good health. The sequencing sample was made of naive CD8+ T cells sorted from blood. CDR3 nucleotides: TGTGCCAGCAGCGGACAGGAAACGAACACTGAAGCTTTCTTT. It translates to CASSGQETNTEAFF.